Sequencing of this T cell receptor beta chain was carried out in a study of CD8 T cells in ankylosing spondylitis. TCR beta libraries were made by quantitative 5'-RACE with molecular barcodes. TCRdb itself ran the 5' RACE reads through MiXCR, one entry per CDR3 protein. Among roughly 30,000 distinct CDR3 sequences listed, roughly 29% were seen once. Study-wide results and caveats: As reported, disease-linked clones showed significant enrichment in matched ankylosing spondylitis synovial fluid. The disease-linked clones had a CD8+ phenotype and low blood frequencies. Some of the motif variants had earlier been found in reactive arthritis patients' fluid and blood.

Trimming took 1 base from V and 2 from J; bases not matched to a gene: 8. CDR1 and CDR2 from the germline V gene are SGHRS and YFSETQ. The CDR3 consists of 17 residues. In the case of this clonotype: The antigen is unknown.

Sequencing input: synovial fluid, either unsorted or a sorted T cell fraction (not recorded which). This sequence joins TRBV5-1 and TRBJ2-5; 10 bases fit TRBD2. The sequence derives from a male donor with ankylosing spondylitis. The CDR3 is CASSLTSGALVQETQYF. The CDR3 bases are TGCGCCAGCAGCTTGACTAGCGGGGCCTTAGTTCAAGAGACCCAGTACTTC. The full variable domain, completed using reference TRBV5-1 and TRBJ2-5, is KAGVTQTPRYLIKTRGQQVTLSCSPISGHRSVSWYQQTPGQGLQFLFEYFSETQRNKGNFPGRFSGRQFSNSRSEMNVSTLELGDSALYLCASSLTSGALVQETQYFGPGTRLLVL.